This paragraph reports one T cell receptor (beta chain). The target of this receptor is not known. No base quality information exists; no much larger clone differs at one position. This entry is derived from a study of blood T cell repertoires in COVID-19 (dated by TCRdb to about 2020). Background for the entire study: Collaborator samples came from the United States, Italy and Spain and covered acute and convalescent phases of COVID-19. HLA class I and class II types, where available, came from metadata supplied by the sample provider rather than from assay-based typing. The material from the prospective study consisted of cDNA or gDNA derived from T cells, B-cell-depleted T cells, or PBMCs. Subjects who had been exposed to COVID-19, were actively infected with it, or had recovered from it provided the deeply sampled blood TCRbeta repertoires that made up the dataset. The samples were drawn from two sources: the first 160 participants of the ongoing ImmuneRACE study, and fewer than 1,500 subjects contributed by 6 global collaborators. The repertoires were released in a freely available public database intended as a resource for research on the immune response to SARS-CoV-2. Sample metadata almost always included a de-identified subject ID, COVID-19 status, age in years and sex.

The V end loses 5 bases and the J end loses 8 bases, and a stretch of 21 bases separates them. Sequences KGHDR (CDR1) and SFDVKD (CDR2) are obtained from the germline V gene. From the cysteine up to the phenylalanine, the CDR3 has a length of 16 residues. The read is trimmed to its CDR3 DNA, 48 bases read in frame from base 1. The immunoSEQ Assay, a bias-controlled multiplex PCR, was used to amplify TCRbeta CDR3 regions from genomic DNA. As for the authors' bioinformatics: The number of nucleated cells in each sample was estimated by amplification of reference gene primers within the assay. Sequence reads were collapsed and filtered to measure the absolute abundance of every unique TCRbeta CDR3 rearrangement. For each sample, productive Simpson clonality was calculated as the square root of Simpson's diversity index over productive rearrangements. What TCRdb holds here is the immuneACCESS table cut down to in-frame rearrangements. Part of the clones is not present; checked against another copy, under half of the missing clones reflect an unresolved V gene, and the others are unexplained. The V and J calls and clone size are taken from that table; D and trimming were inferred from the DNA. The sample table records 35,000 to 40,000 clones; around 81% of these occur just once. The ten largest clones add up to 4.8% of the sample.

The collaborating institutions used their own protocols to collect whole blood in K2EDTA tubes. Collaborator samples were shipped for TCRbeta analysis as frozen whole blood, isolated PBMCs, or DNA extracted from either sample type. Summary of the overall study and its limitations: The quantity of clinical and demographic metadata differed by source and by participant and was supplied without curation.

The receptor comes from a man aged 45 to 65 with active COVID-19. The V and J genes are TRBV24-1 and TRBJ2-1; D gene: possibly TRBD2, on 6 matching bases. Specimen: peripheral blood. CDR3 protein: CATSGSGLQEFDEQFF. The nucleotide sequence reads as follows: TGTGCCACCAGTGGTTCGGGACTCCAGGAATTCGATGAGCAGTTCTTC.